The rows below give T cell receptor beta chains drawn from one sample of a study of blood T cell repertoires in COVID-19. Sequencing was performed with immunoSEQ multiplex PCR; in TCRdb, only in-frame clones are kept and a portion is missing. The repertoire holds roughly 400,000 clones, with around 87% as singletons. What was sequenced was PBMCs or T cells enriched from blood (not recorded which). The receptors originated from a man between 25 and 39 years old who had recovered from COVID-19. Both conserved end residues are part of each CDR3. The D gene is left open where the match is weak. Clone size is not always given. Where it is, it says once, few, many or a class for expanded clones.

.,TRBJ1-4,TRBV2,.,TGTGCCAGCAGTCCCGACAGTTTTGAAAAACTGTTTTTT,CASSPDSFEKLFF
.,TRBJ1-1,TRBV28,.,TGTGCCAGCAGTTACCAAGCGGCTTTCTTT,CASSYQAAFF
.,TRBJ1-1,TRBV5-1,TRBD1,TGCGCCAGCAGCCAGGGACAGGGGATGAACACTGAAGCTTTCTTT,CASSQGQGMNTEAFF
many,TRBJ1-2,TRBV28,TRBD1,TGTGCCAGCGGACCTTCCGGGACAGCCTATGGCTACACCTTC,CASGPSGTAYGYTF
.,TRBJ2-1,TRBV6-4,.,TGTGCCAGCAGTGATGGGCCCTTAACCTACAATGAGCAGTTCTTC,CASSDGPLTYNEQFF
.,TRBJ2-7,TRBV6-4,.,TGTGCCAGCAGTATGGCAGAATCCTACGAGCAGTACTTC,CASSMAESYEQYF
.,TRBJ1-2,TRBV15,TRBD1,TGTGCCACCAGCAGAGAAAGGACAGGGGGTTTCGACGGCTACACCTTC,CATSRERTGGFDGYTF
.,TRBJ2-2,TRBV3-1/TRBV3-2,TRBD2,TGTGCCAGCAGCCAAGTTGGGACTAGGGCCACCGGGGAGCTGTTTTTT,CASSQVGTRATGELFF
.,TRBJ1-1,TRBV29-1,.,TGCAGCGTCGCCGTCCGAGGGGGTTACACTGAAGCTTTCTTT,CSVAVRGGYTEAFF
.,TRBJ2-6,TRBV7-6,.,TGTGCCAGCAGCTCTCGGGTAGGGGTTGGGGCCAACGTCCTGACTTTC,CASSSRVGVGANVLTF
.,TRBJ2-3,TRBV6-1,TRBD2,TGTGCCAGCAGTGAAAAGGGGCGGGAGTCGCAGTATTTT,CASSEKGRESQYF
.,TRBJ1-5,TRBV5-1,TRBD1,TGCGCCAGCAGCACAGGACAGGGCCAGCAGCCCCAGCATTTT,CASSTGQGQQPQHF
.,TRBJ2-5,TRBV28,TRBD1,TGTGCCAGCAGTCCTCGACGGACAGGGTGGCGAGAGACCCAGTACTTC,CASSPRRTGWRETQYF
.,TRBJ2-1,TRBV9,TRBD2,TGTGCCAGCAGCGTAGCTAGCGGGAGCGATGAGCAGTTCTTC,CASSVASGSDEQFF
.,TRBJ2-1,TRBV19,.,TGTGCCTCGGGGGTTAGCTCCTACAATGAGCAGTTCTTC,CASGVSSYNEQFF
.,TRBJ2-6,TRBV24-1,TRBD1,TGTGCCACCAGTGACTTCACAGGGGTAGGGGCCAACGTCCTGACTTTC,CATSDFTGVGANVLTF
.,TRBJ2-2,TRBV6-5,.,TGTGCCAGCAGTACCCCGACAGGGAACACCGGGGAGCTGTTTTTT,CASSTPTGNTGELFF
.,TRBJ2-2,TRBV7-2,TRBD2,TGTGCCAGCAGCCGGGGACTAGCGGGGGTTAACACCGGGGAGCTGTTTTTT,CASSRGLAGVNTGELFF
.,TRBJ2-2,TRBV7-9,.,TGTGCCAGCAGCTTAATTAGCGGAGCGTCCGGGGAGCTGTTTTTT,CASSLISGASGELFF
.,TRBJ2-3,TRBV18,TRBD1,TGTGCCAGCTCGCCTGGGACAGACAATACAGATACGCAGTATTTT,CASSPGTDNTDTQYF
.,TRBJ1-1,TRBV5-5,.,TGTGCCAGCACCATACAGGGACCGAACACTGAAGCTTTCTTT,CASTIQGPNTEAFF
once,TRBJ1-4,TRBV18,.,TGTGCCAGCTCACCCCAACAGCCCGGGGGGGAAAAACTGTTTTTT,CASSPQQPGGEKLFF
.,TRBJ1-4,TRBV4-1,TRBD1,TGCGCCAGCAGGCAAGCCAGGACAGGGTTAAATGAAAAACTGTTTTTT,CASRQARTGLNEKLFF
.,TRBJ1-2,TRBV19,TRBD1,TGTGCCAGTAGTATAGTGGGGGACAGGAGCTATGGCTACACCTTC,CASSIVGDRSYGYTF
.,TRBJ2-5,TRBV7-7,.,TGTGCTAGCAGCTTGGGCGGGATCTCGTCAGAGACCCAGTACTTC,CASSLGGISSETQYF
few,TRBJ1-3,TRBV6-7,TRBD1,TGTGCCAGCAACCTGACAGGGGGAAACACCATATATTTT,CASNLTGGNTIYF
.,TRBJ1-2,TRBV7-8,TRBD1,TGTGCCAGCAGCTTGGCAGGGGGCCTTGGCTACACCTTC,CASSLAGGLGYTF
.,TRBJ1-4,TRBV5-1,TRBD1,TGCGCCAGCAGCTTGGGGAGGGGGCCTGGTGAAAAACTGTTTTTT,CASSLGRGPGEKLFF
.,TRBJ2-7,TRBV27,.,TGTGCCAGCAGTTTATCTACGGGAGACAGTCTCGAGCAGTACTTC,CASSLSTGDSLEQYF
.,TRBJ2-1,TRBV28,.,TGTGCCAGCAGAAGAGACAACCACTACAATGAGCAGTTCTTC,CASRRDNHYNEQFF
.,TRBJ2-3,TRBV2,.,TGTGCGTCCAACAGGGAGTCACTCCGCACAGATACGCAGTATTTT,CASNRESLRTDTQYF
.,TRBJ1-2,TRBV7-8,.,TGTGCCAGCAGCACAACGGGACTTGACTATGGCTACACCTTC,CASSTTGLDYGYTF
.,TRBJ1-1,TRBV2,.,TGTGCCAGCAACAGGGCCACTGAAGCTTTCTTT,CASNRATEAFF
.,TRBJ1-1,TRBV6-5,TRBD1,TGTGCCAGCAGGACATACGGGACAGGGGAGACTGAAGCTTTCTTT,CASRTYGTGETEAFF
.,TRBJ2-1,TRBV4-1,TRBD2,TGCGCCAGCAGCCAAGAAGTACTAGCGGGGGGGAAAATGTACAATGAGCAGTTCTTC,CASSQEVLAGGKMYNEQFF
.,TRBJ1-4,TRBV7-2,TRBD1,TGTGCCAGCAGCTTTGCTCTCGGGACAGCTAATGAAAAACTGTTTTTT,CASSFALGTANEKLFF
.,TRBJ1-4,TRBV3-1/TRBV3-2,TRBD1,TGTGCCAGCAGCTCCTACTCCGGGACAGATGAAAAACTGTTTTTT,CASSSYSGTDEKLFF
.,TRBJ1-2,TRBV28,.,TGTGCCAGCGGTTTAGGGGGGGCGCGAGGCTACACCTTC,CASGLGGARGYTF
few,TRBJ1-2,TRBV9,.,TGTGCCAGCAGCGTCCAGGATCAGGGGTGGAGTGGCTACACCTTC,CASSVQDQGWSGYTF
.,TRBJ2-1,TRBV2,.,TGTGCCAGCAGTGAAAGGGGGGGCGGGTCCTACAATGAGCAGTTCTTC,CASSERGGGSYNEQFF
.,TRBJ2-3,TRBV2,.,TGTGCCAGCAGTGCCACATCTGCGGGGGATACGCAGTATTTT,CASSATSAGDTQYF
.,TRBJ2-1,TRBV30,.,TGTGCCTGGAGTGTAGGGGGTGTGGGTTTATACTTCTTC,CAWSVGGVGLYFF
.,TRBJ2-1,TRBV2,TRBD2,TGTGCCAGCTCACCACCGGGACTAGCGGAGGGTAATGAGCAGTTCTTC,CASSPPGLAEGNEQFF
.,TRBJ2-7,TRBV30,.,TGTGCCTGGAGTTCTGGACACCACTACGAGCAGTACTTC,CAWSSGHHYEQYF
.,TRBJ1-5,TRBV7-9,.,TGTGCCAGCAGCTTAAGAGGCAATCAGCCCCAGCATTTT,CASSLRGNQPQHF
.,TRBJ1-2,TRBV27,.,TGTGCCAGCAGTTTATCAGTCGGGAACTATGGCTACACCTTC,CASSLSVGNYGYTF
.,TRBJ1-5,TRBV19,TRBD1,TGTGCCAGTAGTATCATCAGGGGGTCAGGTTCAGGTCTCCATCAGCCCCAGCATTTT,CASSIIRGSGSGLHQPQHF
.,TRBJ2-2,TRBV6-5,TRBD2,TGTGCCAGCAGTTGGGGACTAGCTCAGAACACCGGGGAGCTGTTTTTT,CASSWGLAQNTGELFF
.,TRBJ2-3,TRBV7-2,.,TGTGCCAGCAGCTTAGGAGGGGGCGGGACCACAGATACGCAGTATTTT,CASSLGGGGTTDTQYF
.,TRBJ1-4,TRBV19,TRBD1,TGTGCCAGTAGTCAGGGGGCGACTAATGAAAAACTGTTTTTT,CASSQGATNEKLFF
.,TRBJ2-7,TRBV29-1,TRBD1,TGCAGCGCTATCCGGACAGGGACCGAGCAGTACTTC,CSAIRTGTEQYF
.,TRBJ2-7,TRBV10-3,.,TGTGCCATCTCCCCCGGACAGCATAACTACGAGCAGTACTTC,CAISPGQHNYEQYF
.,TRBJ2-7,TRBV10-3,TRBD1,TGTGCCATCAGTGACGGACAGGGGGTCTACGAGCAGTACTTC,CAISDGQGVYEQYF
once,TRBJ2-2,TRBV28,.,TGTGCCAGCAGTCCCGGAGGTGGAGCCGGGGAGCTGTTTTTT,CASSPGGGAGELFF
once,TRBJ2-5,TRBV10-3,TRBD2,TGTGCCACCCGACTGGGCACTAGCGGGAGTCGAGAGACCCAGTACTTC,CATRLGTSGSRETQYF
.,TRBJ1-3,TRBV7-6,TRBD1,TGTGCCAGCAGCGGAGACAGGGTTGGAAACACCATATATTTT,CASSGDRVGNTIYF
.,TRBJ1-3,TRBV10-3,TRBD1,TGTGCCACCGGCGGCGGCGGGACAGCCTCTGGAAACACCATATATTTT,CATGGGGTASGNTIYF
.,TRBJ2-7,TRBV25-1,.,TGTGCCAGCAGTGAATTAACAGCCCAGTTTTACGAGCAGTACTTC,CASSELTAQFYEQYF
.,TRBJ2-7,TRBV12-5,.,TGTGCTAGTGGACCTGTAAGGAGGGCGTCTTACGAGCAGTACTTC,CASGPVRRASYEQYF